A single sample is the source of the 25 T cell receptor beta chains below, sequenced in a study of immune characterization of retroperitoneal liposarcoma. One entry per CDR3 protein, called by TCRdb with MiXCR from the PCR reads. Seen here are more than 6,500 distinct CDR3 sequences, about 46% observed once, and the top ten hold 8.5% to 12%. Sample: tumor tissue. The origin of the receptors is a male donor with retroperitoneal liposarcoma.

The chain uses TRBV27 and TRBJ2-7; no reliable D call. Germline V CDR1 and CDR2: MNHEY, SMNVEV (reference sequence). Trimming took 3 bases from V and 0 from J, leaving 6 bases between them. The CDR3 is made up of 13 amino acids. The CDR3 reads CASSFSSSYEQYF. CDR3 DNA: TGTGCCAGCAGTTTCTCCAGCTCCTACGAGCAGTACTTC.

This clonotype is medium-sized. The chain has TRBV27 and TRBJ2-1; 7 bases are a match to TRBD1. The length of the CDR3 is 13 residues. The junction had 6 bases not matched to a gene; V was cut back by 6 bases and J by 7 bases. Germline assignment: CDR1 MNHEY and CDR2 SMNVEV (reference sequence). For the CDR3, the DNA is TGTGCCAGCAGAACAGGGGCCACTAATGAGCAGTTCTTC. Its translation is CASRTGATNEQFF.

This clonotype was detected a few times. The CDR3: CASSRQGAMNTEAFF. The CDR3 DNA reads as TGTGCCAGCAGTCGACAGGGGGCTATGAACACTGAAGCTTTCTTT. The V call is TRBV6-1, the J call TRBJ1-1; 10 bases align to TRBD1. V dropped 5 bases and J dropped 0; count of bases not matched to a gene: 3. Germline assignment: CDR1 MNHNS and CDR2 SASEGT. This CDR3 is built from 15 residues.

Judged by abundance, this clonotype is large (0.1 to 1%). The chain has TRBV7-2 and TRBJ2-5, with a tentative D call TRBD2 (6 bases). There are 15 residues in the CDR3. Trimming left V 7 bases short and J 1 base short, with 16 bases between. The V gene's germline CDR1 is SGHTA and CDR2 FQGNSA. The CDR3: CASTTSRDSQETQYF. CDR3 sequence (DNA): TGTGCCAGCACCACTTCGCGGGACTCCCAAGAGACCCAGTACTTC.

Points on this clonotype: Without the conserved terminal phenylalanine or tryptophan, this CDR3 likely stems from a read error. The limits of the CDR3 on the DNA are not certain, so only TCRdb's listed CDR3 is given. The V call is TRBV7-8, the J call TRBJ2-3. The germline V gene encodes CDR1 SGHVS and CDR2 FQNEAQ. Ends included, the CDR3 has 13 residues. The chain's CDR3 is CASSLAEFNEQYS.

The chain joins TRBV7-8 to TRBJ2-1, with 7 nucleotides matching TRBD2. The DNA end is a closer match to TRBJ2-5, so the J assignment may be wrong. CDR1 SGHVS and CDR2 FQNEAQ come from the germline V gene. The CDR3 is made up of 15 amino acids. Written as DNA, the CDR3 is TGTGCCAGCAGCTTAGCGACGGGGAGGGGAGAGACCCAGTACTTC. Amino acids: CASSLATGRGETQYF.

Regarding this clonotype: One end of the junction is discordant with germline, which a read error may explain. J is TRBJ2-1 and V is TRBV7-3, with 9 nucleotides matching TRBD1. The DNA end is a closer match to TRBJ2-7, so the J assignment may be wrong. The CDR3 covers 15 residues. CDR1 is SGHTA and CDR2 is FQGTGA in the germline V gene. CDR3 region: CANSPWGTGLNEQYF. CDR3 nucleotides: TGTGCCAACAGCCCCTGGGGGACAGGGTTAAATGAGCAGTACTTC.

This chain connects TRBV6-5 to TRBJ2-1; D remains unclear. The DNA end favors TRBJ2-7, so the J call may be wrong. Looked up from germline, CDR1 is MNHEY and CDR2 is SVGAGI. This CDR3 is built from 13 residues. The DNA of the CDR3 is TGTGCCAGCAGTCCCACCCTCTTCTATGAGCAGTACTTC. Its translation: CASSPTLFYEQYF.

The chain combines TRBV25-1 with TRBJ2-5, with D unclear. V gave up 3 bases and J gave up 11 bases, with 22 bases separating them. The CDR3 has 15 amino acids. CDR1 and CDR2 from the germline V gene are MGHDK and SYGVNS. CDR3 sequence: CASSDLKDLINEQYF. The CDR3 nucleotides read TGTGCCAGCAGTGATCTAAAGGACCTCATCAATGAGCAGTACTTC. The full variable domain, completed using reference TRBV25-1 and TRBJ2-5, is EADIYQTPRYLVIGTGKKITLECSQTMGHDKMYWYQQDPGMELHLIHYSYGVNSTEKGDLSSESTVSRIRTEHFPLTLESARPSHTSQYLCASSDLKDLINEQYFGPGTRLLVL.

The chain employs TRBV11-3 and TRBJ2-1; weak D call: TRBD2 (5 bases). The J call is in doubt because the DNA end fits TRBJ2-7 better. Germline lookup yields CDR1 SGHNT and CDR2 YENEEA. The CDR3 contains 16 residues. CDR3 sequence reads: CASSREGTAEYNEQYF. CDR3 in DNA: TGTGCCAGCAGCCGAGAGGGCACGGCAGAATACAATGAGCAGTACTTC.

The chain combines TRBV7-2 with TRBJ2-4; 12 positions agree with TRBD2. With the DNA end fitting TRBJ2-1 better, the J assignment may be wrong. The CDR3 covers 18 residues. CDR1 and CDR2 from the germline V gene are SGHTA and FQGNSA. CDR3 amino acids: CASSGPQMLAGGSYEQFF. Here the CDR3 DNA reads TGTGCCAGCAGCGGACCACAAATGCTAGCGGGAGGGAGCTATGAGCAGTTCTTC.

This chain's CDR3 is CASSEGQQNNEQFF. Here the CDR3 DNA reads TGTGCCAGCAGTGAGGGACAACAAAACAATGAGCAGTTCTTC. The chain links TRBV6-1 to TRBJ2-1; maybe TRBD1 (6 bases). CDR1 and CDR2 from the germline V gene are MNHNS and SASEGT. V dropped 3 bases and J dropped 5 bases, with 11 bases sitting between them. CDR3 length: 14 residues.

This clonotype was detected a few times. This clone may be a read error of a much larger clone one base away. The J gene is TRBJ2-1, the V gene TRBV7-2; no firm D call. The CDR3 is made up of 11 amino acids. Germline-derived CDR1 and CDR2 are SGHTA and FQGNSA. In nucleotides, the CDR3 is TGTGTCAGCAGCAACTACGACGAGCAGTTCTTC. It codes for CVSSNYDEQFF.

The chain employs TRBV6-6 and TRBJ2-3, with D perhaps given as TRBD1 or TRBD2 (5 bases each). The CDR3 has 16 amino acids. Germline V lookup: CDR1 MNHNY, CDR2 SVGAGI (reference sequence). Trimming pared 2 bases from V and 1 base from J, leaving 13 bases between. The CDR3 bases are TGTGCCAGCAGTTACAGACAGTATAGCGGCACAGATACGCAGTATTTT. Residues: CASSYRQYSGTDTQYF.

The sample holds a few counts of this clonotype. The genes are TRBV6-1 and TRBJ1-1, with D tentatively TRBD1 (6 bases). V gave up 8 bases and J gave up 4 bases, with 17 bases separating them. The CDR3 sequence is 14 residues long. The germline V gene encodes CDR1 MNHNS and CDR2 SASEGT. CDR3 sequence: CASWARGLITEAFF. Written as DNA, the CDR3 is TGTGCCAGCTGGGCCAGGGGTCTTATCACTGAAGCTTTCTTT.

The V call is TRBV6-1, the J call TRBJ2-3; 7 bases line up with TRBD2. The better agreement between TRBJ2-4 and the DNA end casts doubt on the J call. The length of the CDR3 is 14 residues. The germline V gene encodes CDR1 MNHNS and CDR2 SASEGT. In DNA form, the CDR3 reads TGTGCCAGCAGTGGAGGGACTAAGGTGAACATTCAGTACTTC. Its protein product is CASSGGTKVNIQYF.

This clonotype occurred a few times. The V and J genes are TRBV6-1 and TRBJ2-1; D remains unclear. The CDR3 is 14 amino acids. Deletions cut 10 bases from V and 2 bases from J, with 15 bases between. Germline CDR1 MNHNS, CDR2 SASEGT. Here the CDR3 reads CAINDMAPYNEQFF. The CDR3 region has the DNA TGTGCCATCAATGACATGGCGCCCTACAATGAGCAGTTCTTC.

By frequency in the sample, this clonotype is medium-sized. A much bigger clone sits one base away, suggesting this may be a read error. The V and J genes are TRBV6-6 and TRBJ2-1, with D perhaps TRBD2 (5 bases). TRBJ2-7 explains the end of the DNA better; the J call may be wrong. CDR3 length: 15 amino acids. The germline V gene encodes CDR1 MNHNY and CDR2 SVGAGI (reference sequence). This CDR3 is CASSYEGRGYNEQYF. The DNA for the CDR3 is TGTGCCAGCAGTTACGAAGGGAGAGGGTACAATGAGCAGTACTTC.

The rearrangement uses TRBV7-9 and TRBJ2-1; D perhaps matches TRBD1 (6 bases). V gave up 3 bases and J gave up 7 bases, with 13 bases separating them. Germline CDR1 reads SEHNR; CDR2 reads FQNEAQ (reference sequence). The CDR3 has 14 residues. In DNA form, the CDR3 reads TGTGCCAGCAGCTTTTCACAGGGCAGTAATGAGCAGTTCTTC. Its protein is CASSFSQGSNEQFF.

This clonotype has only a few counts. The genes are TRBV6-1 and TRBJ1-4; 10 bases align to TRBD1. V lost 6 bases, J lost 7 bases, and 2 bases stayed unmatched. The CDR3 is 13 residues long. Per the germline V gene, CDR1 is MNHNS and CDR2 is SASEGT. Here the CDR3 reads CASSRDRGEKLFF. The CDR3, as DNA: TGTGCCAGCAGCCGGGACAGGGGTGAAAAACTGTTTTTT.

The chain carries TRBV7-6 and TRBJ2-1, with D perhaps TRBD1 (6 bases). Germline V gene lookup returns CDR1 SGHVS and CDR2 FNYEAQ. The CDR3 consists of 15 residues. V lost 5 bases and J 2 bases, leaving 13 bases between the germline ends. Here the CDR3 reads CASSADRPPYNEQFF. CDR3 coding DNA: TGTGCCAGCAGCGCCGACAGGCCCCCCTACAATGAGCAGTTCTTC.

Many counts were recorded for this clonotype. A much larger clonotype is one base distant, so this may be a read error. This chain uses TRBV7-2 with TRBJ2-1, with 9 bases matching TRBD2. The last part of the DNA fits TRBJ2-7 better; the J call may be wrong. Germline V lookup: CDR1 SGHTA, CDR2 FQGNSA. The CDR3 contains 14 residues. CDR3 bases: TGTGCCAGCAGCTTAGGGCCCACTAGCGGGTGGCAGTACTTC. This translates into CASSLGPTSGWQYF.

V is TRBV7-2 and J is TRBJ1-2, with D perhaps TRBD1 (6 bases). This CDR3 is built from 15 residues. CDR1 and CDR2 from the germline V gene are SGHTA and FQGNSA. Deletions cut 5 bases from V and 5 bases from J, with 18 bases between. The CDR3 loop is CASSDVPRDNYGYTF. The DNA of the CDR3 is TGTGCCAGCAGCGACGTACCCCGGGACAATTATGGCTACACCTTC.

The sample holds a few counts of this clonotype. The junction departs from germline at one end; a sequencing error may be responsible. For the CDR3, the DNA is TGTGCTAGCAGCCAACCGGGTAGCGGGGTCTACTACGAGCAGTTCTTC. Its protein product is CASSQPGSGVYYEQFF. The chain combines TRBV7-7 with TRBJ2-1, with TRBD2 matching over 8 bases. Germline V gene sequence: CDR1 SSHAT, CDR2 FNYEAQ (reference sequence). The CDR3 consists of 16 residues.

The chain combines TRBV6-1 with TRBJ1-2; D might be TRBD1 (5 bases). Trimming cost V 5 bases and J 2 bases, with 9 bases left between them. CDR1 is MNHNS, CDR2 SASEGT, per germline. This CDR3 contains 13 residues. CDR3 sequence reads: CASSRAGNYGYTF. The CDR3 region has the DNA TGTGCCAGCAGTAGGGCAGGGAACTATGGCTACACCTTC.